The 5 T cell receptor beta chains presented below share a single source sample, sequenced in a study of T-cell memory formation after mild COVID-19. TCRdb used MiXCR to reprocess the 5' RACE reads, holding one entry per CDR3 protein. The sample shows some 300,000 distinct CDR3 sequences, 20% to 25% of them seen only once. The sample comprised PBMCs or a T cell subset sorted from them (not recorded which). The receptors shown here come from a man aged 18 to 29 who had mild COVID-19 (a few samples of this study predate the infection). Cell type and time point are not known.

The V call is TRBV6-2 or TRBV6-3, the J call TRBJ2-2; D possibly matches TRBD1 or TRBD2 (5 bases each). The length of the CDR3 is 14 residues. Trimming left V 2 bases short and J 6 bases short, with 10 bases between. CDR1 is MNHEY and CDR2 is SVGEGT in the germline V gene. The CDR3 reads CASSYGGVAGELFF. CDR3 nucleotides: TGTGCCAGCAGTTACGGGGGTGTGGCCGGGGAGCTGTTTTTT.

In this sample, this clonotype turned up a few times. The chain employs TRBV7-2 and TRBJ2-2; the match to TRBD1 covers 8 bases. The germline V gene encodes CDR1 SGHTA and CDR2 FQGNSA. The length of the CDR3 is 15 residues. After removal of 5 bases from V and 5 bases from J, the junction contained 7 bases not matched to a gene. CDR3 residues: CASSPGQGWTGELFF. Here the CDR3 DNA reads TGTGCCAGCAGCCCAGGACAGGGCTGGACCGGGGAGCTGTTTTTT.

This clonotype was observed a few times. This chain joins TRBV28 and TRBJ2-2; no definite D call. The CDR3 is 13 residues long. Trimming left V 3 bases short and J 7 bases short, with 9 bases between. Germline lookup yields CDR1 MDHEN and CDR2 SYDVKM. CDR3 DNA: TGTGCCAGCAGTTTTCGGCTGCTCGGGGAGCTGTTTTTT. This gives the protein CASSFRLLGELFF.

This clonotype was picked up one time. An end of the junction does not agree with germline; a read error may underlie this. The chain uses TRBV6-2 or TRBV6-3 and TRBJ2-3, with TRBD2 matching over 10 bases. Germline V lookup: CDR1 MNHEY, CDR2 SVGEGT. The CDR3 sequence is 14 residues long. CDR3 in DNA: TGTTCCAGCAGCAGGGGACTAGCGACAGATACGCAGTATTTT. It specifies CSSSRGLATDTQYF.

V usage is TRBV10-3 and J usage is TRBJ2-6; D call uncertain. With 0 bases removed from V and 0 bases from J, the gap between germline ends came to 12 bases. From germline, CDR1 is ENHRY and CDR2 SYGVKD. The CDR3 runs 18 residues. CDR3 nucleotide sequence: TGTGCCATCAGTGAGTCGTCAGATGGAGACTCTGGGGCCAACGTCCTGACTTTC. Its translation: CAISESSDGDSGANVLTF.